A single sample gave rise to the 15 T cell receptor beta chains below, sequenced in a study of a mutant IDH1 vaccine in newly diagnosed glioma. Noted time point: baseline, week 1 (first vaccination visit). Treatment meaning: pre-vaccination baseline after standard-of-care therapy. The repertoire was sequenced with immunoSEQ multiplex PCR; TCRdb's copy has only in-frame clones and lacks some. In the table there are tens of thousands of clones, about four fifths of which are singletons. Specimen: PBMCs, collected from a glioma patient treated with radiotherapy, temozolomide or both. The receptors come from a man in his fifties or sixties with glioma.

The rearrangement uses TRBV6-5 and TRBJ2-1; D gene uncertain. CDR3 length equals 15 residues. The V end was cut by 8 bases, the J end by 5 bases, with 19 bases between. Germline CDR1 is MNHEY and CDR2 is SVGAGI. DNA of the CDR3: TGTGCCAGCTGGAAGGATGCCAACAACCACAATGAGCAGTTCTTC. Translating gives CASWKDANNHNEQFF.

This rearrangement joins TRBV5-6 to TRBJ1-1; the D is unclear. Per germline, CDR1 SGHDT and CDR2 YYEEEE. The V gene lost 4 bases and the J gene lost 1 base, with 8 bases spanning the gap. This CDR3 has 13 amino acids. In DNA, the CDR3 is TGTGCCAGCAGCCCTGCCTGGAACACTGAAGCTTTCTTT. Translating it yields CASSPAWNTEAFF.

The J gene is TRBJ2-1, the V gene TRBV7-2; 7 bases line up with TRBD2. V gave up 3 bases and J gave up 9 bases; unmatched junction bases: 8. This CDR3 spans 14 amino acids. The germline V gene has CDR1 SGHTA and CDR2 FQGNSA. The CDR3 protein is CASSFLAVMGEQFF. DNA for the CDR3: TGTGCCAGCAGCTTCCTAGCGGTCATGGGTGAGCAGTTCTTC.

The chain carries TRBV2 and TRBJ1-1; D call uncertain. The CDR3 is 14 amino acids. Germline V lookup: CDR1 SNHLY, CDR2 FYNNEI. The germline V and J ends were trimmed by 4 bases and 1 base, with 10 bases remaining between them. In DNA, the CDR3 is TGTGCCAGCAGTGTCAGACAAACGAACACTGAAGCTTTCTTT. As protein: CASSVRQTNTEAFF.

The V call is TRBV25-1, the J call TRBJ1-1; a possible D gene is TRBD1 (5 bases). The CDR3 length is 12 residues. Germline V gene data show CDR1 as MGHDK and CDR2 as SYGVNS. V was shortened by 9 bases and J by 1 base, with 9 bases between the two germline ends. The CDR3 is CARVTGNTEAFF. The DNA for the CDR3 is TGTGCCAGGGTAACAGGGAACACTGAAGCTTTCTTT.

This clone was recorded a few times. The V gene is TRBV5-1, the J gene TRBJ2-7; TRBD1 matches 8 bases. CDR3 length: 14 amino acids. The trim removed 3 bases at V and 3 bases at J, leaving 5 bases unmatched. Per the germline V gene, CDR1 is SGHRS and CDR2 is YFSETQ. The CDR3 nucleotides are TGCGCCAGCAGCTCGACAGGGGCCTACTACGAGCAGTACTTC. Translating it yields CASSSTGAYYEQYF.

V is TRBV11-3 and J is TRBJ2-2; D is undetermined. Trimming removed 8 bases at V and 3 bases at J, with 19 bases between. In germline, CDR1 is SGHNT, CDR2 YENEEA. The CDR3 extends over 16 amino acids. The CDR3 is CASGIGGVKDTGELFF. The CDR3 nucleotides are TGTGCCAGCGGCATAGGTGGGGTGAAGGACACCGGGGAGCTGTTTTTT.

V is TRBV5-1 and J is TRBJ2-5; 12 bases are shared with TRBD2. Germline V CDR1 and CDR2: SGHRS, YFSETQ. V shed 0 bases and J 3 bases; nucleotides not matched to a gene: 0. The CDR3 contains 15 residues. The CDR3 DNA sequence: TGCGCCAGCAGCTTGGGGACTAGCGGGGAAGAGACCCAGTACTTC. Translated, it gives CASSLGTSGEETQYF.

The chain carries TRBV30 and TRBJ2-1; D may be TRBD1 (5 bases). Trimming cost V 0 bases and J 7 bases, with 7 bases left between them. Germline assignment: CDR1 GTSNPN and CDR2 SVGIG (reference sequence). The CDR3 has 12 amino acids. Here the CDR3 DNA reads TGTGCCTGGAGTGTAGGGGCGAATGAGCAGTTCTTC. Protein product: CAWSVGANEQFF.

The V call is TRBV30, the J call TRBJ1-5; D unresolved. The germline V gene encodes CDR1 GTSNPN and CDR2 SVGIG (reference sequence). This CDR3 is built from 16 residues. V shed 1 base and J shed 0 bases, with 13 bases lying between them. The DNA for the CDR3 is TGTGCCTGGAGTGGTAATAGGGAATATAGCAATCAGCCCCAGCATTTT. Protein sequence: CAWSGNREYSNQPQHF.

This sequence joins TRBV4-1 and TRBJ1-2; D remains unclear. CDR1 is MGHRA, CDR2 YSYEKL, per germline. This CDR3 spans 13 amino acids. The V gene lost 4 bases and the J gene lost 8 bases, with 14 bases spanning the gap. CDR3: CASSPPGPAGYTF. Here the CDR3 DNA reads TGCGCCAGCAGCCCCCCCGGACCCGCCGGCTACACCTTC.

The chain carries TRBV30 and TRBJ2-1, with 7 bases identical to TRBD1. The CDR3 length is 14 residues. Germline lookup yields CDR1 GTSNPN and CDR2 SVGIG (reference sequence). After removal of 5 bases from V and 0 bases from J, the junction contained 4 bases not matched to a gene. The CDR3 nucleotides are TGTGCCTGGGGAGGACAGGACTCCTACAATGAGCAGTTCTTC. Amino acid sequence: CAWGGQDSYNEQFF.

This chain joins TRBV30 and TRBJ2-7; possible D gene TRBD1, 5 bases. The V gene lost 2 bases and the J gene lost 5 bases, with 16 bases spanning the gap. Germline V gene lookup returns CDR1 GTSNPN and CDR2 SVGIG (reference sequence). CDR3 length equals 14 residues. CDR3 sequence reads: CAWSRPPQVDEQYF. CDR3 in DNA: TGTGCCTGGAGTCGACCCCCACAGGTCGACGAGCAGTACTTC.

V is TRBV29-1 and J is TRBJ2-7; 7 nucleotides match TRBD1. V dropped 3 bases and J dropped 11; count of bases not matched to a gene: 13. CDR3 size: 13 residues. Germline-derived CDR1 and CDR2 are SQVTM and ANQGSEA. The CDR3 loop is CSVDEGAGHMKYF. The CDR3 DNA reads TGCAGCGTTGATGAGGGGGCTGGTCATATGAAGTACTTC.

The table lists this clone with a few counts. The same CDR3 can be traced to other DNA sequences in this sample. This chain joins TRBV6-1 and TRBJ1-1; 7 positions match TRBD1. Germline CDR1 and CDR2: MNHNS and SASEGT. Trimming cost V 6 bases and J 1 base; bases outside gene matches: 2. The CDR3 sequence is 13 residues long. The DNA for the CDR3 is TGTGCCAGCAGCGGACAGGAGAACACTGAAGCTTTCTTT. Protein product: CASSGQENTEAFF.